Presented here are 14 T cell receptor beta chains from one specimen sequenced in a study of human T cells and chemical hapten exposure. TCRdb called the RACE reads again in MiXCR, with one record for every CDR3 protein. This sample has tens of thousands of distinct CDR3 sequences, with approximately 14% found just once. Documented time point: pre-sensitization, week 0. Treatment meaning: therapeutic diphenylcyclopropenone sensitization with weekly scalp DPC. Sequenced here: whole blood, sampled in connection with sensitization to the hapten diphenylcyclopropenone (DPC). The source of these receptors is a woman aged 45-60 years with alopecia areata. Some clones in this sample may be carry-over from other donors' samples.

The rearrangement joins TRBV20-1 to TRBJ2-3, with D uncertain. Germline CDR1 is DFQATT and CDR2 is SNEGSKA (reference sequence). Trimming shortened V by 1 base and J by 4 bases, and 12 bases separated the two germline ends. The CDR3 runs to 14 residues. CDR3 amino acids: CSARVILGPDTQYF. CDR3 bases: TGCAGTGCTAGAGTCATCCTTGGACCAGATACGCAGTATTTT.

The J gene is TRBJ2-7, the V gene TRBV6-1; TRBD1 might be the D (5 bases). The CDR3 sequence is 14 residues long. Trimming took 2 bases from V and 1 from J, leaving 9 bases between them. Germline V lookup: CDR1 MNHNS, CDR2 SASEGT. The CDR3 here is CASSELGDSYEQYF. The CDR3, as DNA: TGTGCCAGCAGTGAATTAGGGGATTCCTACGAGCAGTACTTC.

Many counts were recorded for this clonotype. The chain has TRBV4-3 and TRBJ2-1; D is unclear. V was clipped by 1 base and J by 4 bases, with 8 bases between them. Germline V gives CDR1 LGHNA, CDR2 YSLEER. The CDR3 sequence is 14 residues long. CDR3: CASSQGHQYNEQFF. CDR3 coding DNA: TGCGCCAGCAGCCAAGGGCACCAATACAATGAGCAGTTCTTC.

The chain carries TRBV5-1 and TRBJ2-3; D not resolved. CDR3 length: 16 residues. Trimming took 0 bases from V and 4 from J, leaving 15 bases between them. Per the germline V gene, CDR1 is SGHRS and CDR2 is YFSETQ. CDR3 sequence reads: CASSLGPDTPPDTQYF. In DNA form, the CDR3 reads TGCGCCAGCAGCTTGGGGCCCGACACCCCCCCAGATACGCAGTATTTT.

This clonotype has a handful of counts. This chain links TRBV10-2 with TRBJ2-1, with 12 positions matching TRBD2. Trimming cost V 4 bases and J 4 bases; bases outside gene matches: 5. This CDR3 region has 16 residues. The germline V gene encodes CDR1 WSHSY and CDR2 SAAADI. CDR3 in amino acids: CASSVRLAGGYNEQFF. DNA for the CDR3: TGCGCCAGCAGTGTACGGCTAGCGGGGGGGTACAATGAGCAGTTCTTC.

This clonotype has only a few counts. The chain has TRBV7-9 and TRBJ2-1; a possible D gene is TRBD2 (5 bases). The CDR3 has 16 amino acids. CDR1 is SEHNR and CDR2 is FQNEAQ in the germline V gene (reference sequence). V lost 5 bases and J lost 8, with 22 bases in between. The CDR3 here is CASSRETAAYGYEQFF. CDR3 nucleotides: TGTGCCAGCAGCCGCGAAACAGCGGCATATGGGTATGAGCAGTTCTTC. Full variable domain (remainder filled in from reference TRBV7-9 and TRBJ2-1): DTGVSQNPRHKITKRGQNVTFRCDPISEHNRLYWYRQTLGQGPEFLTYFQNEAQLEKSRLLSDRFSAERPKGSFSTLEIQRTEQGDSAMYLCASSRETAAYGYEQFFGPGTRLTVL.

The chain combines TRBV27 with TRBJ2-2; unclear D gene. Per the germline V gene, CDR1 is MNHEY and CDR2 is SMNVEV (reference sequence). V was clipped by 8 bases and J by 7 bases, with 11 bases between them. The CDR3 covers 12 residues. The CDR3 sequence: CASGPVGGELFF. In nucleotides, the CDR3 is TGTGCCAGCGGACCCGTGGGCGGGGAGCTGTTTTTT.

The chain links TRBV12-3 or TRBV12-4 to TRBJ2-7, with D possibly being TRBD1 (5 bases). The length of the CDR3 is 13 residues. As DNA, the CDR3 is TGTGCCAGCAGTGGGGAAGGGGCAGGGCCTTCCTACGTT. Protein sequence: CASSGEGAGPSYV.

Only a few counts were recorded for this clonotype. The chain carries TRBV20-1 and TRBJ1-2, with 7 bases identical to TRBD1. V lost 3 bases, J lost 8 bases, and 6 bases stayed unmatched. The germline V gene has CDR1 DFQATT and CDR2 SNEGSKA (reference sequence). CDR3 length: 12 amino acids. The DNA of the CDR3 is TGCAGTGCTAGCCCAGGGGGACAAGGCTACACCTTC. It encodes CSASPGGQGYTF.

Worth noting for this clonotype: One junction end disagrees with the germline gene, perhaps due to a read error. The chain has TRBV18 and TRBJ1-2; D gene uncertain. CDR1 and CDR2 from the germline V gene are KGHSH and LQKENI. This CDR3 is built from 15 residues. The CDR3 sequence: CASSPPESVVYSYTF. The CDR3 DNA reads as TGTGCCAGCTCACCACCGGAAAGCGTTGTCTATAGCTACACCTTC.

In this sample, this clonotype turned up many times. This chain links TRBV10-3 with TRBJ1-5, with 8 positions matching TRBD1. This CDR3 has 16 residues. Germline assignment: CDR1 ENHRY and CDR2 SYGVKD. The ends lost 2 bases at V and 3 bases at J; junction bases unmatched: 6. The CDR3 here is CAISERGTGTNQPQHF. The CDR3 DNA is TGTGCCATCAGTGAGCGGGGGACAGGAACCAATCAGCCCCAGCATTTT.

The chain employs TRBV6-2 or TRBV6-3 and TRBJ2-2; D uncertain. The germline V gene encodes CDR1 MNHEY and CDR2 SVGEGT. Between the trimmed V and J ends, which lost 6 bases and 5 bases, there was a span of 19 bases. This CDR3 is 16 amino acids long. The CDR3 sequence: CASSYGPYYGTGELFF. The CDR3 nucleotides are TGTGCCAGCAGCTATGGACCCTACTATGGGACCGGGGAGCTGTTTTTT.

This clonotype was picked up many times. The V call is TRBV11-3, the J call TRBJ1-1; possible D gene TRBD1, 6 bases. V gave up 1 base and J gave up 5 bases, with 17 bases separating them. This CDR3 is built from 16 residues. Germline V gene sequence: CDR1 SGHNT, CDR2 YENEEA. The DNA for the CDR3 is TGTGCCAGCAGCTTAGTTGGGGGCGTCGGAAAAACTGAAGCTTTCTTT. Translating gives CASSLVGGVGKTEAFF.

This clonotype has a count of ten or more. CDR3 in DNA: TGTGCCAGCAGCTACGGACAGAACACTGAAGCTTTCTTT. Translation: CASSYGQNTEAFF. The chain couples TRBV6-2 or TRBV6-3 to TRBJ1-1, with D possibly matching TRBD1 (5 bases). The CDR3 is made up of 13 amino acids. V was cut by 6 bases and J by 1 base, with 9 bases left in between. Germline V gives CDR1 MNHEY, CDR2 SVGEGT.